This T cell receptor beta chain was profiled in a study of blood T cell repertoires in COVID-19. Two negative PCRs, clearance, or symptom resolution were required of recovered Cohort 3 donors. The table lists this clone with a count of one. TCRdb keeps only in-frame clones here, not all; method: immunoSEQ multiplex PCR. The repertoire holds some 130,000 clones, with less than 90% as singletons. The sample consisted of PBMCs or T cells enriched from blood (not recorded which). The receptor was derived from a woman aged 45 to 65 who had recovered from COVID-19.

The CDR3 region has the DNA TGTGCCAGCAGTTCCCGGGCTGAAGCTTTCTTT. Amino acid sequence: CASSSRAEAFF. The rearrangement joins TRBV27 to TRBJ1-1; D is ambiguous. The CDR3 runs 11 residues. V dropped 4 bases and J dropped 6 bases, with 6 bases sitting between them. Germline V CDR1 and CDR2: MNHEY, SMNVEV (reference sequence).